This TCR beta chain was identified during a study of blood T cell repertoires in COVID-19. Study overall: Acute-phase and convalescent COVID-19 samples originated in the United States, Italy and Spain. T cells, B-cell-depleted T cells, or PBMCs provided the cDNA or gDNA that served as material.

The V gene lost 5 bases and the J gene lost 4 bases, with 14 bases spanning the gap. This CDR3 is 14 amino acids long. Germline V gene sequence: CDR1 SGHTA, CDR2 FQGTGA. Authors' processing steps: Estimated nucleated cell counts came from reference gene primer amplification. Only in-frame clones appear in the TCRdb table, and some are missing; sequencing was by immunoSEQ multiplex PCR. The V and J calls and clone size were taken over from that table, and D and trimming were inferred from the DNA. The profile shows some 150,000 clones, 86% of them singletons. The receptor's source is a man in his sixties or seventies with acute or convalescent COVID-19. The gene calls are TRBV7-3 and TRBJ2-5; D is perhaps TRBD2 (6 bases). Sequenced material: peripheral blood. The CDR3 region is CASSPSRGGETQYF. The DNA of the CDR3 is TGTGCCAGCAGCCCCTCTAGGGGAGGAGAGACCCAGTACTTC.